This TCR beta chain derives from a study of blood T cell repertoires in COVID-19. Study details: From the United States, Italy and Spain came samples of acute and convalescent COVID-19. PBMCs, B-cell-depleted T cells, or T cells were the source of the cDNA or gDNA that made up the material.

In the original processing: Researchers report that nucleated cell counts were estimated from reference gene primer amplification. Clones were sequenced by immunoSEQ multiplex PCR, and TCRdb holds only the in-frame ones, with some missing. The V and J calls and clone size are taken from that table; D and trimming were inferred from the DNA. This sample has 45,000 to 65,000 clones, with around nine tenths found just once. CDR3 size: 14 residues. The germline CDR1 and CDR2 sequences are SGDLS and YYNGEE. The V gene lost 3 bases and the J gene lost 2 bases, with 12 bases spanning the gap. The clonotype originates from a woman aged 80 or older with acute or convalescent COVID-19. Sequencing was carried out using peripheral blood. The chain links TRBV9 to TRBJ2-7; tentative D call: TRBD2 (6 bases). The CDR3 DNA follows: TGTGCCAGCAGCGCGGGACTTGGGCCCTACGAGCAGTACTTC. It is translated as CASSAGLGPYEQYF.